The 10 T cell receptor beta chains listed next were all sequenced from one sample in a study of cytomegalovirus exposure and HLA in healthy donors. PCR was performed using 60 Vbeta and 13 Jbeta primers. Data came from immunoSEQ multiplex PCR; TCRdb stores just in-frame clones and leaves some out. The table lists roughly 150,000 clones, over 70% of them singletons, with about 3% in the top ten. Sequences were obtained from PBMCs. Receptors originate from a male donor in good health and CMV-seronegative.

This clone appeared a single time. The V gene is TRBV21-1, the J gene TRBJ2-2; the table's D gene call, TRBD1, was not cross checked with the DNA. TRBV21-1 has pseudogene status. The CDR3 runs 14 residues. The CDR3 nucleotides are TGTGCCCCCCCAGGGAAGTTTAGCACCGGGGAGCTGTTTTTT. It translates to CAPPGKFSTGELFF.

This chain connects TRBV6-1 to TRBJ2-1; 9 bases are shared with TRBD2. The CDR3 has 18 amino acids. The V segment lost 1 base and the J segment 1 base; nucleotides outside the gene matches: 8. Per germline, CDR1 MNHNS and CDR2 SASEGT. The CDR3 DNA follows: TGTGCCAGCAGTGAAGGTAGCGGGAGCTTTCAGTCCTACAATGAGCAGTTCTTC. It codes for CASSEGSGSFQSYNEQFF.

The genes are TRBV7-6 and TRBJ1-2; D remains ambiguous. The CDR3 has 13 residues. CDR1 SGHVS and CDR2 FNYEAQ come from the germline V gene. V dropped 5 bases and J dropped 8 bases, with 15 bases sitting between them. Here the CDR3 reads CASSPGVGRGYTF. CDR3 bases: TGTGCCAGCAGCCCCGGGGTGGGTCGGGGCTACACCTTC.

The rearrangement joins TRBV10-3 to TRBJ1-2, with 9 bases fitting TRBD1. The CDR3 totals 16 residues. Germline lookup yields CDR1 ENHRY and CDR2 SYGVKD. Losses at the gene ends were 7 bases for V and 4 bases for J; bases not matched to a gene: 13. The CDR3 sequence: CAINDETGGSGYGYTF. The DNA of the CDR3 is TGTGCCATCAATGATGAAACAGGGGGCTCTGGCTATGGCTACACCTTC.

This clone was counted once. The genes are TRBV28 and TRBJ2-7; TRBD2 is a possible D gene (6 bases). The germline V gene encodes CDR1 MDHEN and CDR2 SYDVKM. The ends were cut back, 1 base at V and 2 bases at J, with 12 bases in the middle. The CDR3 is made up of 15 amino acids. Here the CDR3 reads CASSLFEAGPYEQYF. CDR3 DNA: TGTGCCAGCAGTTTATTTGAAGCGGGCCCCTACGAGCAGTACTTC.

This chain joins TRBV5-4 and TRBJ2-1, with TRBD2 matching 11 bases. The V segment lost 5 bases and the J segment 8 bases; nucleotides outside the gene matches: 9. CDR1 is SGHNT, CDR2 YYREEE, per germline (reference sequence). This CDR3 contains 15 residues. CDR3 DNA: TGTGCCAGCAGACTTAGCGGGAGGGCCGGAGATGAGCAGTTCTTC. Its translation: CASRLSGRAGDEQFF.

This chain uses TRBV6-5 with TRBJ1-1; the match to TRBD1 covers 11 bases. With V trimmed by 0 bases and J by 4 bases, 1 base remained unmatched. CDR1 and CDR2 (germline): MNHEY, SVGAGI. The CDR3 is 15 residues long. This CDR3 reads CASSYSGTGGTEAFF. CDR3 DNA sequence: TGTGCCAGCAGTTACTCGGGGACAGGGGGCACTGAAGCTTTCTTT.

In DNA form, the CDR3 reads TGTGCCAGCAGCCTAACCGGGACAGGGAACACCGGGGAGCTGTTTTTT. The encoded protein is CASSLTGTGNTGELFF. J is TRBJ2-2 and V is TRBV5-6; 8 bases fit TRBD1. V lost 4 bases to trimming and J lost 1 base; unmatched junction nucleotides: 6. There are 16 residues in the CDR3. Germline CDR1 and CDR2: SGHDT and YYEEEE.

This clone turned up a few times. Here the CDR3 DNA reads TGCGCCAGCAGCCCCCGGTCGGGACTACTCCAAGAGACCCAGTACTTC. It codes for CASSPRSGLLQETQYF. The chain carries TRBV5-1 and TRBJ2-5, with TRBD2 matching 7 bases. V was clipped by 4 bases and J by 1 base; unmatched bases: 10. Germline CDR1 is SGHRS and CDR2 is YFSETQ. The CDR3 has 16 amino acids.

J is TRBJ2-1 and V is TRBV4-1; weak D call: TRBD1 (5 bases). The CDR3 is made up of 14 amino acids. V lost 3 bases to trimming and J lost 9 bases, with 15 bases between them. Germline V lookup: CDR1 MGHRA, CDR2 YSYEKL. CDR3 DNA: TGCGCCAGCAGCCACCCTCAGGGTCCGTTTGAGCAGTTCTTC. Encoded protein: CASSHPQGPFEQFF.